The 24 T cell receptor beta chains below all came from one sample that was sequenced in a study of cytomegalovirus exposure and HLA in healthy donors. The study ran its PCR with 60 Vbeta and 13 Jbeta primers. Produced via immunoSEQ multiplex PCR; TCRdb's table is partial and in-frame only. The sample consists of approximately 170,000 clones, approximately 78% of them appearing once. The sample consisted of PBMCs. The receptors here all came from a woman younger than 35 in good health and CMV-seronegative.

The chain combines TRBV6-5 with TRBJ1-2, with a tentative D call TRBD1 (5 bases). The CDR3 is 15 residues long. Between the trimmed V and J ends, which lost 0 bases and 4 bases, there was a span of 12 bases. Germline V gives CDR1 MNHEY, CDR2 SVGAGI. The CDR3 nucleotides read TGTGCCAGCAGTTACTCGATCTTCCAGGGCTATGGCTACACCTTC. Protein product: CASSYSIFQGYGYTF.

The rearrangement joins TRBV4-3 to TRBJ2-1; 11 bases agree with TRBD2. Per the germline V gene, CDR1 is LGHNA and CDR2 is YSLEER. CDR3 length: 19 residues. The J segment lost 8 bases and the V segment lost 1 base, leaving 16 bases of the junction unmatched. The CDR3 region has the DNA TGCGCCAGCAGCCAAGGCCATAGATTCCTAGCGGGGGGAACGGATGAGCAGTTCTTC. Residues: CASSQGHRFLAGGTDEQFF.

The rearrangement joins TRBV30 to TRBJ1-5; 7 bases are shared with TRBD1. Germline V gives CDR1 GTSNPN, CDR2 SVGIG (reference sequence). The CDR3 length is 14 residues. The V and J ends lost 1 base and 3 bases, in that order; junction bases with no gene match: 3. Here the CDR3 reads CAWSAQGTNQPQHF. CDR3 sequence (DNA): TGTGCCTGGAGTGCACAGGGGACCAATCAGCCCCAGCATTTT.

The V gene is TRBV25-1, the J gene TRBJ2-7; 9 nucleotides line up with TRBD2. The CDR3 runs 13 residues. The trim removed 10 bases at V and 3 bases at J, leaving 7 bases unmatched. Germline loops: CDR1 MGHDK, CDR2 SYGVNS. The CDR3 nucleotides read TGTGCCACCTCTTTACTAGCGGGCTACGAGCAGTACTTC. This gives the protein CATSLLAGYEQYF.

V usage is TRBV5-6 and J usage is TRBJ2-1; 8 bases agree with TRBD2. The CDR3 runs 16 residues. V trimming: 7 bases; J trimming: 8 bases; junction bases outside the gene matches: 17. Germline V gene sequence: CDR1 SGHDT, CDR2 YYEEEE. In nucleotides, the CDR3 is TGTGCCAGCGAGCAGGGGACGAGCGGGAGAAGGGATGAGCAGTTCTTC. Its protein product is CASEQGTSGRRDEQFF.

This clone occurred once. CDR3 protein: CASSFPFF. The CDR3 DNA sequence: TGTGCCAGCTCGTTCCCGTTCTTC. The chain has TRBV2 and TRBJ2-1; D not resolved. There are 8 residues in the CDR3. Between the trimmed V and J ends, which lost 8 bases and 15 bases, there was a span of 8 bases. Germline V gene data show CDR1 as SNHLY and CDR2 as FYNNEI.

This clone turned up a few times. This rearrangement joins TRBV19 to TRBJ1-5; 9 bases map to TRBD1. The J segment lost 6 bases and the V segment lost 4 bases, leaving 10 bases of the junction unmatched. CDR3 length equals 16 residues. Germline CDR1 and CDR2: LNHDA and SQIVND (reference sequence). CDR3 amino acids: CASSKIDRGSSQPQHF. CDR3 sequence (DNA): TGTGCCAGTAGTAAGATCGACAGGGGGAGTTCTCAGCCCCAGCATTTT.

This clone was recorded once. V is TRBV28 and J is TRBJ2-2; 10 bases agree with TRBD1. J was trimmed by 4 bases and V by 4 bases; bases with no gene match: 9. Germline CDR1 reads MDHEN; CDR2 reads SYDVKM. The CDR3 extends over 17 amino acids. The CDR3 protein is CASSSAGTGAGTGELFF. CDR3 in DNA: TGTGCCAGCAGTTCCGCCGGGACAGGGGCGGGCACCGGGGAGCTGTTTTTT.

The V and J genes are TRBV11-2 and TRBJ2-7; 8 nucleotides agree with TRBD1. V trimming: 4 bases; J trimming: 5 bases; junction bases outside the gene matches: 16. Germline CDR1 is SGHAT and CDR2 is FQNNGV. This CDR3 is 17 amino acids long. CDR3 protein: CASSSIPKTGESHEQYF. CDR3 DNA: TGTGCCAGCAGCTCCATTCCAAAGACAGGGGAATCACACGAGCAGTACTTC.

This CDR3 reads CASSLKGRVGDTQYF. As DNA, the CDR3 is TGTGCCAGCAGCTTGAAAGGCAGGGTGGGGGATACGCAGTATTTT. This chain joins TRBV5-4 and TRBJ2-3; tentatively, D is TRBD1 (5 bases). Trimming cost V 1 base and J 6 bases, with 15 bases left between them. The V gene's germline CDR1 is SGHNT and CDR2 YYREEE (reference sequence). CDR3 size: 15 residues. The full variable domain, in which reference TRBV5-4 and TRBJ2-3 provide the parts outside the CDR3, is ETGVTQSPTHLIKTRGQQVTLRCSSQSGHNTVSWYQQALGQGPQFIFQYYREEENGRGNFPPRFSGLQFPNYSSELNVNALELDDSALYLCASSLKGRVGDTQYFGPGTRLTVL.

The chain links TRBV7-2 to TRBJ2-1; D may be TRBD1 (6 bases). Trimming pared 5 bases from V and 0 bases from J, leaving 8 bases between. CDR3 size: 14 residues. Germline CDR1 SGHTA, CDR2 FQGNSA. In DNA form, the CDR3 reads TGTGCCAGCAGCGGGACAAGCTCCTACAATGAGCAGTTCTTC. Encoded protein: CASSGTSSYNEQFF.

This clone appeared once. V is TRBV4-1 and J is TRBJ1-2; maybe TRBD1 (5 bases). The CDR3 loop spans 16 amino acids. Germline-derived CDR1 and CDR2 are MGHRA and YSYEKL. V lost 0 bases, J lost 5 bases, and 16 bases lay in between. CDR3 DNA sequence: TGCGCCAGCAGCCAAGAAAGATTCCAGGGAAGGTATGGCTACACCTTC. Protein product: CASSQERFQGRYGYTF.

The chain uses TRBV19 and TRBJ2-1, with 8 bases fitting TRBD2. Trimming removed 1 base from V and 4 bases from J; junction bases left unmatched: 6. The CDR3 runs to 16 residues. Per germline, CDR1 LNHDA and CDR2 SQIVND (reference sequence). CDR3 loop: CASSIAGGVRYNEQFF. CDR3 DNA sequence: TGTGCCAGTAGTATAGCGGGAGGGGTGAGGTACAATGAGCAGTTCTTC.

The rearrangement uses TRBV19 and TRBJ2-5, with 7 positions matching TRBD2. Germline V gives CDR1 LNHDA, CDR2 SQIVND (reference sequence). After removal of 3 bases from V and 5 bases from J, the junction contained 9 bases not matched to a gene. CDR3 length equals 15 residues. This CDR3 is CASSIVFQGGETQYF. The CDR3, as DNA: TGTGCCAGTAGTATCGTTTTTCAGGGAGGGGAGACCCAGTACTTC.

This clone was seen a few times. The rearrangement uses TRBV6-5 and TRBJ2-4; 8 bases fit TRBD1. Germline CDR1 MNHEY, CDR2 SVGAGI. The CDR3 spans 15 residues. Germline trimming cut 5 bases from V and 14 bases from J; bases unmatched to any gene: 17. CDR3: CASSQQQGELKKEYF. The CDR3 nucleotides are TGTGCCAGCAGTCAACAACAGGGGGAGCTGAAGAAGGAGTACTTC.

This chain links TRBV5-1 with TRBJ2-7; TRBD2 matches at 13 bases. Looked up from germline, CDR1 is SGHRS and CDR2 is YFSETQ. The V gene end was trimmed by 4 bases and the J gene end by 7 bases; junction bases not matched to a gene: 17. The CDR3 loop spans 18 amino acids. CDR3 bases: TGCGCCAGCAGCCCCGGGACTAGCGGGATGGGGGCGAGGGGGGAGCAGTACTTC. It yields the protein CASSPGTSGMGARGEQYF. The whole variable domain, filled in from reference TRBV5-1 and TRBJ2-7, reads KAGVTQTPRYLIKTRGQQVTLSCSPISGHRSVSWYQQTPGQGLQFLFEYFSETQRNKGNFPGRFSGRQFSNSRSEMNVSTLELGDSALYLCASSPGTSGMGARGEQYFGPGTRLTVT.

The chain links TRBV19 to TRBJ2-7, with 8 bases matching TRBD1. CDR3 length: 13 residues. V was pared by 4 bases and J by 5 bases, with 4 bases of the junction left unmatched. Germline V CDR1 and CDR2: LNHDA, SQIVND (reference sequence). CDR3 bases: TGTGCCAGTAGTACAGGGGGCAGACACGAGCAGTACTTC. Its protein is CASSTGGRHEQYF.

In nucleotides, the CDR3 is TGTGCCAGCCCCCTAGACTATTCCCATGAGCAGTTCTTC. Translated: CASPLDYSHEQFF. V is TRBV6-1 and J is TRBJ2-1; D is possibly TRBD2 (5 bases). V gave up 8 bases and J gave up 8 bases, with 16 bases separating them. Germline CDR1 and CDR2: MNHNS and SASEGT. The CDR3 has 13 amino acids.

This clone was observed a single time. This chain joins TRBV19 and TRBJ2-2; weak D call: TRBD2 (5 bases). The CDR3 spans 13 residues. V was pared by 8 bases and J by 2 bases, with 9 bases between. Germline V lookup: CDR1 LNHDA, CDR2 SQIVND (reference sequence). The CDR3 bases are TGTGCCAGTTTTGGACTCAACACCGGGGAGCTGTTTTTT. This gives the protein CASFGLNTGELFF.

The CDR3 coding sequence is TGTGCCAGCAGTTGGGGACTAGCGGGGACAAAGTTCTTC. Translation: CASSWGLAGTKFF. The V and J genes are TRBV28 and TRBJ2-1, with TRBD2 matching 13 bases. After removal of 4 bases from V and 14 bases from J, the junction contained 5 bases not matched to a gene. The CDR3 contains 13 residues. The germline V gene has CDR1 MDHEN and CDR2 SYDVKM.

This clone was seen a handful of times. V and J are TRBV19 and TRBJ2-2, with 8 bases lining up with TRBD2. The CDR3 sequence is 16 residues long. V trimming: 7 bases; J trimming: 9 bases; junction bases outside the gene matches: 16. The germline V gene has CDR1 LNHDA and CDR2 SQIVND (reference sequence). The CDR3 region is CASITGGGLRARELFF. CDR3 coding DNA: TGTGCCAGTATCACCGGGGGGGGGCTTCGGGCCCGGGAGCTGTTTTTT. The complete variable domain, with remaining parts taken from reference TRBV19 and TRBJ2-2, reads DGGITQSPKYLFRKEGQNVTLSCEQNLNHDAMYWYRQDPGQGLRLIYYSQIVNDFQKGDIAEGYSVSREKKESFPLTVTSAQKNPTAFYLCASITGGGLRARELFFGEGSRLTVL.

This clone was seen a few times. V is TRBV19 and J is TRBJ2-6, with 7 bases lining up with TRBD1. Germline loops: CDR1 LNHDA, CDR2 SQIVND (reference sequence). The CDR3 is 17 amino acids. V trimming: 3 bases; J trimming: 0 bases; junction bases outside the gene matches: 5. The CDR3 DNA is TGTGCCAGTAGTATCCCACGACAGGGCTCTGGGGCCAACGTCCTGACTTTC. This encodes CASSIPRQGSGANVLTF.

The sample holds one count of this clone. V usage is TRBV5-1 and J usage is TRBJ1-5; no definite D call. The germline gives CDR1 SGHRS, CDR2 YFSETQ. CDR3 length: 15 residues. Trimming cost V 0 bases and J 6 bases, with 13 bases left between them. In DNA form, the CDR3 reads TGCGCCAGCAGCTTGGCGGCCGGAGAGGGTCAGCCCCAGCATTTT. This encodes CASSLAAGEGQPQHF. Based on the CDR3 plus reference TRBV5-1 and TRBJ1-5, the full variable domain is KAGVTQTPRYLIKTRGQQVTLSCSPISGHRSVSWYQQTPGQGLQFLFEYFSETQRNKGNFPGRFSGRQFSNSRSEMNVSTLELGDSALYLCASSLAAGEGQPQHFGDGTRLSIL.

The chain employs TRBV25-1 and TRBJ2-7, with D perhaps TRBD1 (5 bases). V lost 5 bases, J lost 5 bases, and 22 bases lay in between. Germline CDR1 is MGHDK and CDR2 is SYGVNS. CDR3 length: 16 residues. CDR3 sequence reads: CASSPRTFRSCNEQYF. CDR3 bases: TGTGCCAGCAGTCCGCGGACATTTAGGAGCTGTAACGAGCAGTACTTC.